This T cell receptor (beta chain) was sequenced during a study of T cell repertoires in cytomegalovirus infection. Study at large: From public TCR beta signatures came an indication of both CMV infection and matching HLA type. General study points: Clonotype analysis showed dominance of the ex vivo response by HLA-C-restricted CMV-specific TCR beta clonotypes.

Remarks on this clonotype: Its antigen is currently unknown.

The V end was cut by 0 bases, the J end by 5 bases, with 10 bases between. The CDR3 has 15 residues. CDR1 is LGHNA and CDR2 is YNFKEQ in the germline V gene. TCRdb re-called the reads with MiXCR, one entry per CDR3 protein. This table holds around 740,000 distinct CDR3 sequences, about 40% found once. J is TRBJ2-2 and V is TRBV4-2; D is tentatively TRBD1 or TRBD2 (6 bases each). This sequence originates from a human donor in good health (CMV status not recorded). Some clones in this sample may be carry-over from other donors' samples. The sample taken for sequencing was PBMCs. The CDR3 nucleotides are TGTGCCAGCAGCCAAGATCGGAGGGGGACCGGGGAGCTGTTTTTT. Amino acid sequence: CASSQDRRGTGELFF.